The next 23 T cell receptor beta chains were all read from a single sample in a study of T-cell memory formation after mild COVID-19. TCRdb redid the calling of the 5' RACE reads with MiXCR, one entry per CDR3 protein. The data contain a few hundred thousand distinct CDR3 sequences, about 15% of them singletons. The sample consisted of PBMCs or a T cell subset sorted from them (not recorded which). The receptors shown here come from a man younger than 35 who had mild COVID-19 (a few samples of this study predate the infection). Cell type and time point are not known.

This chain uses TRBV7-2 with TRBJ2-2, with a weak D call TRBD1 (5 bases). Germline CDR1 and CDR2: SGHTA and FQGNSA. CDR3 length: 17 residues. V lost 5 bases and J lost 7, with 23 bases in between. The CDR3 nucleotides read TGTGCCAGCAGCCTGGACACCACTAAGTTTTCCAACGGGGAGCTGTTTTTT. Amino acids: CASSLDTTKFSNGELFF. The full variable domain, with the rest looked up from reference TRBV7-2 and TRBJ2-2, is GAGVSQSPSNKVTEKGKDVELRCDPISGHTALYWYRQSLGQGLEFLIYFQGNSAPDKSGLPSDRFSAERTGGSVSTLTIQRTQQEDSAVYLCASSLDTTKFSNGELFFGEGSRLTVL.

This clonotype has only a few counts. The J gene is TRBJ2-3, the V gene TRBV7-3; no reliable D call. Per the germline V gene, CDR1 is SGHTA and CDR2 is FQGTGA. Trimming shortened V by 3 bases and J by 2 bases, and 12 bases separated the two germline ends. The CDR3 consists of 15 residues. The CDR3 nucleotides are TGTGCCAGCAGCTTCGCTCCATACCCCACAGATACGCAGTATTTT. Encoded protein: CASSFAPYPTDTQYF.

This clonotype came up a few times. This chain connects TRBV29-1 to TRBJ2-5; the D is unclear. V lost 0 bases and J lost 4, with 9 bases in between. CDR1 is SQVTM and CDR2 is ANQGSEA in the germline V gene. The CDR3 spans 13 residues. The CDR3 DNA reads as TGCAGCGTTGAAGATCCCGCAGGAGAGACCCAGTACTTC. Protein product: CSVEDPAGETQYF. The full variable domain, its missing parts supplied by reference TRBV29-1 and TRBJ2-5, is SAVISQKPSRDICQRGTSLTIQCQVDSQVTMMFWYRQQPGQSLTLIATANQGSEATYESGFVIDKFPISRPNLTFSTLTVSNMSPEDSSIYLCSVEDPAGETQYFGPGTRLLVL.

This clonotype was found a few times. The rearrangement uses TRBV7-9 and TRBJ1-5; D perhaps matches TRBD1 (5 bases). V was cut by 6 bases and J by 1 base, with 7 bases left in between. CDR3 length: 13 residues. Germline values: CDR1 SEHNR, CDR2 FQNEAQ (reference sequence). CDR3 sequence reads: CASSWGSNQPQHF. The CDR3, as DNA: TGTGCCAGCAGTTGGGGCAGCAATCAGCCCCAGCATTTT.

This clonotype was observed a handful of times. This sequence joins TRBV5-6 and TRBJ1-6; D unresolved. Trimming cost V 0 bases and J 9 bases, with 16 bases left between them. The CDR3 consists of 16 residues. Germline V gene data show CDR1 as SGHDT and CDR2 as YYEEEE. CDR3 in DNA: TGTGCCAGCAGCTTGGCCTTAGACGGTTCGTTTTCACCCCTCCACTTT. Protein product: CASSLALDGSFSPLHF.

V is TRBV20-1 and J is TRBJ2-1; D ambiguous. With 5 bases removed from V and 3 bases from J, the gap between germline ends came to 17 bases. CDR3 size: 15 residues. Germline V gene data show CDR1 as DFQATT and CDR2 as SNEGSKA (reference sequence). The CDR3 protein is CSASTGRTFYNEQFF. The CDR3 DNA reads TGCAGTGCTTCGACTGGCCGTACATTCTACAATGAGCAGTTCTTC.

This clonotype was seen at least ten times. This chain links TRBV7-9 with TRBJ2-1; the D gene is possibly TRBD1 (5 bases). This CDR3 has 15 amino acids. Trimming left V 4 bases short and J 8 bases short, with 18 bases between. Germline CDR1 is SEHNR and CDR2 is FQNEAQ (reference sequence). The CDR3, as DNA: TGTGCCAGCAGCTCAGAGGTGGCAGGGTTCGATGAGCAGTTCTTC. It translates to CASSSEVAGFDEQFF.

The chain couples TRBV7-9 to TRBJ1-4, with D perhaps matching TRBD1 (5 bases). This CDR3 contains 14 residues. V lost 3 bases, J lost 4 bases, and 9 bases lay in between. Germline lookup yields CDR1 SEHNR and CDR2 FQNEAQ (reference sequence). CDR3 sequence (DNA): TGTGCCAGCAGCTTCTCCCAGGGTAATGAAAAACTGTTTTTT. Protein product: CASSFSQGNEKLFF.

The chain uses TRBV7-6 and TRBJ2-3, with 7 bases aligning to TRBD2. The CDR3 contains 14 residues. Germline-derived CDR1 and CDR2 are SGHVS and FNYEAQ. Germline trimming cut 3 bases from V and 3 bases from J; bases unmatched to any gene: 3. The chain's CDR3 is CASSFSGVTDTQYF. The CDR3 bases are TGTGCCAGCAGCTTCAGCGGGGTTACAGATACGCAGTATTTT.

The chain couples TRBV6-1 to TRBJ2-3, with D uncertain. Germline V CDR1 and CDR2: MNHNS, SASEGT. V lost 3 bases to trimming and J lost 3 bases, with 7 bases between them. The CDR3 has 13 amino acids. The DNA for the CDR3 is TGTGCCAGCAGTGAGGTAGAGACAGATACGCAGTATTTT. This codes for CASSEVETDTQYF.

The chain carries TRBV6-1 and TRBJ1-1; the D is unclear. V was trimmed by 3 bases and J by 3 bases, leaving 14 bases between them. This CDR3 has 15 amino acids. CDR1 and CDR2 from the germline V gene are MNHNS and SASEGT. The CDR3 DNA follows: TGTGCCAGCAGTGATGGCAGACCATATTACACTGAAGCTTTCTTT. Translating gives CASSDGRPYYTEAFF.

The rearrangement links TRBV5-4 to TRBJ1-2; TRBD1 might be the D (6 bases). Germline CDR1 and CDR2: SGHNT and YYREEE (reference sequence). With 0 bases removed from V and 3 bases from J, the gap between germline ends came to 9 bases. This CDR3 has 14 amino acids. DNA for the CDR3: TGTGCCAGCAGCTTGGCAGGGGTGGACTATGGCTACACCTTC. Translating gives CASSLAGVDYGYTF.

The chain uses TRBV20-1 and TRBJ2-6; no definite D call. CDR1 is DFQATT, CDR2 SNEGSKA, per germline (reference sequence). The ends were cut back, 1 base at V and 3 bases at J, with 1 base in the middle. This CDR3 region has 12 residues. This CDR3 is CSARGGANVLTF. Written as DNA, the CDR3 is TGCAGTGCTAGAGGTGGGGCCAACGTCCTGACTTTC.

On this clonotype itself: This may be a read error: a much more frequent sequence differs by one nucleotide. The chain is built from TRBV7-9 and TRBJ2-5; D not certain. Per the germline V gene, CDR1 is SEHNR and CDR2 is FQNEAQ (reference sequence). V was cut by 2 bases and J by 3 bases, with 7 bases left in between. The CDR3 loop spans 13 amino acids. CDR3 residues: CASSLSVEETQYF. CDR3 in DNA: TGTGCCAGCAGCTTATCTGTGGAAGAGACCCAGTACTTC.

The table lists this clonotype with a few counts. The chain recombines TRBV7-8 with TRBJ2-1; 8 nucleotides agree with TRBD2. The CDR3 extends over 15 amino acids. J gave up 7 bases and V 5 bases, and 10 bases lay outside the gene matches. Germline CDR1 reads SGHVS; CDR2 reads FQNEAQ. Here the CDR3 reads CASSPTEGGGNEQFF. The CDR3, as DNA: TGTGCCAGCAGCCCAACCGAGGGCGGGGGGAATGAGCAGTTCTTC.

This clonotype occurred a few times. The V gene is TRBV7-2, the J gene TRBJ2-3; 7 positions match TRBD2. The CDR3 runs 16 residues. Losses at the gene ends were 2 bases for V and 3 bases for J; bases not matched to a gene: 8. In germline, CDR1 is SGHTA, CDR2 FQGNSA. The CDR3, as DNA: TGTGCCAGCAGCTTAAGGGAGCGGGGTTATACAGATACGCAGTATTTT. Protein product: CASSLRERGYTDTQYF.

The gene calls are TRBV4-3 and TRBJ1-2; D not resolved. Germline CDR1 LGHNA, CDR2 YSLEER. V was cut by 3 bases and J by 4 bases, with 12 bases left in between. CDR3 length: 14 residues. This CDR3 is CASSQKLGSYGYTF. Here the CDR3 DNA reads TGCGCCAGCAGCCAGAAACTCGGGAGCTATGGCTACACCTTC.

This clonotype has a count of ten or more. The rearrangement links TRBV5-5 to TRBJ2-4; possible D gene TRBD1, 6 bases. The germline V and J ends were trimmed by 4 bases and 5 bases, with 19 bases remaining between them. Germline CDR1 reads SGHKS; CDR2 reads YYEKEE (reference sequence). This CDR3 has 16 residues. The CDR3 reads CASSTSGTKGENIQYF. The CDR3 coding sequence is TGTGCCAGCAGCACTTCCGGGACAAAGGGCGAAAACATTCAGTACTTC.

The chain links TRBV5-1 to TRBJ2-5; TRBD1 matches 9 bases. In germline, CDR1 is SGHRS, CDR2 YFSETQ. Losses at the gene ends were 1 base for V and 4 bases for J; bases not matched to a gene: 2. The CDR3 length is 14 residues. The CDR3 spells CASSLMGQGETQYF. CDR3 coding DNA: TGCGCCAGCAGCTTGATGGGACAGGGAGAGACCCAGTACTTC.

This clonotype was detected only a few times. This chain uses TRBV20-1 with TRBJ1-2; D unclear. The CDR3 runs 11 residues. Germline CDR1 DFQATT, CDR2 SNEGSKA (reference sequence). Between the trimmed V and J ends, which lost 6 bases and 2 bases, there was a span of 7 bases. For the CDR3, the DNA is TGCAGTGCCGGAGACAACTATGGCTACACCTTC. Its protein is CSAGDNYGYTF.

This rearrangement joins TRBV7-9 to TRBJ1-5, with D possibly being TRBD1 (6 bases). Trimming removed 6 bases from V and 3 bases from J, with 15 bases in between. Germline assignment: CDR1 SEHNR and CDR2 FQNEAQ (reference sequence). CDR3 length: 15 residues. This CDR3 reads CASSLGAWINQPQHF. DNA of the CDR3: TGTGCCAGCAGTTTGGGGGCTTGGATCAATCAGCCCCAGCATTTT. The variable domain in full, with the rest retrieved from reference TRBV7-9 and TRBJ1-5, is DTGVSQNPRHKITKRGQNVTFRCDPISEHNRLYWYRQTLGQGPEFLTYFQNEAQLEKSRLLSDRFSAERPKGSFSTLEIQRTEQGDSAMYLCASSLGAWINQPQHFGDGTRLSIL.

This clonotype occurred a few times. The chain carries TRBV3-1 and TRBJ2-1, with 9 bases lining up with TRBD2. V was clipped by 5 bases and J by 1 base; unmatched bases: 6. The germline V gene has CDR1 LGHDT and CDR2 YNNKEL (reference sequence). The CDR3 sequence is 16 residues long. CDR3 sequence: CASSFKAGGSYNEQFF. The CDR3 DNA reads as TGTGCCAGCAGCTTCAAAGCGGGGGGTTCCTACAATGAGCAGTTCTTC.

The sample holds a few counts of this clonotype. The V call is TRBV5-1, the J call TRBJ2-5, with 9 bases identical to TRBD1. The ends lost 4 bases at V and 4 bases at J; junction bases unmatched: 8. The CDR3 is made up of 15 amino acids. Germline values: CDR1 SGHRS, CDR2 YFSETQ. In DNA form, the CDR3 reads TGCGCCAGCAGCCATCCGGGACAGGGTACAGAGACCCAGTACTTC. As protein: CASSHPGQGTETQYF.